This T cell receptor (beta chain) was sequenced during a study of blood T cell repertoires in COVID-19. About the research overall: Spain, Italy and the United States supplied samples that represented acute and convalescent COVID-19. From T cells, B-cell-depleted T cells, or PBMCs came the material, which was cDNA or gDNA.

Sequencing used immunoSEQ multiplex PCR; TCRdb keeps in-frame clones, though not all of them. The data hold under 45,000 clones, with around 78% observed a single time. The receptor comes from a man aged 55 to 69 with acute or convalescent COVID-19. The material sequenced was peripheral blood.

CDR3 residues: CASSLGQKQFF. The CDR3 DNA reads TGTGCCAGCAGTCTTGGACAGAAACAGTTCTTC. The chain links TRBV6-6 to TRBJ2-1, with a weak D call TRBD1 (6 bases). This CDR3 region has 11 residues. Germline V gives CDR1 MNHNY, CDR2 SVGAGI (reference sequence). V lost 5 bases and J 13 bases, leaving 12 bases between the germline ends.